The 25 T cell receptor beta chains reported below all come from one sample, sequenced in a study of cytomegalovirus exposure and HLA in healthy donors (dated by TCRdb to the late 2010s). The receptor library was made with the immunoSEQ multiplex PCR assay. For the multiplex PCR, a mixture combining 60 forward primers for TCR Vbeta segments and 13 reverse primers for TCR Jbeta segments was used. This immuneACCESS table, as held by TCRdb, lists in-frame sequences with V and J called but not all clones. Of the missing ones, under half trace to an unresolved V gene in checked studies; the others have no known cause. The sample table shows about 140,000 clones, and about 80% are seen once. In total, the top ten clones hold approximately 2.1% of the sample. Source material: PBMCs. The receptors here all came from a man aged 25 to 40 in good health and CMV-seronegative.

The chain carries TRBV10-3 and TRBJ2-5; 12 positions agree with TRBD2. Germline V CDR1 and CDR2: ENHRY, SYGVKD. The junction had 4 bases not matched to a gene; V was cut back by 5 bases and J by 0 bases. The CDR3 runs to 16 residues. In DNA, the CDR3 is TGTGCCATCAGTTCACGACTAGCGGGGGACCAAGAGACCCAGTACTTC. This codes for CAISSRLAGDQETQYF.

The J gene is TRBJ2-7, the V gene TRBV7-2, with 10 bases fitting TRBD1. V lost 5 bases, J lost 2 bases, and 6 bases stayed unmatched. Germline CDR1 and CDR2: SGHTA and FQGNSA. The CDR3 runs 15 residues. The CDR3 sequence is CASSTSGTGAYEQYF. The CDR3 DNA is TGTGCCAGCAGCACATCCGGGACAGGGGCCTACGAGCAGTACTTC.

This clone was counted only a few times. J is TRBJ1-5 and V is TRBV28, with D possibly TRBD1 on 5 matching bases. Germline V gives CDR1 MDHEN, CDR2 SYDVKM. The CDR3 runs 15 residues. V lost 3 bases and J 1 base, leaving 10 bases between the germline ends. Written as DNA, the CDR3 is TGTGCCAGCAGTTTTAGGGGTGGAAGCAATCAGCCCCAGCATTTT. Amino acids: CASSFRGGSNQPQHF.

The CDR3 spells CASSLIWDRGFARGEKLFF. The CDR3 nucleotides are TGTGCCAGCAGTTTAATATGGGACAGGGGATTCGCAAGGGGTGAAAAACTGTTTTTT. The rearrangement links TRBV5-6 to TRBJ1-4; 10 bases agree with TRBD1. Unmatched junction bases numbered 20, after V lost 5 bases and J lost 7 bases. The CDR3 length is 19 residues. The germline gives CDR1 SGHDT, CDR2 YYEEEE.

This chain links TRBV30 with TRBJ2-3; a possible D gene is TRBD2 (5 bases). V dropped 5 bases and J dropped 5 bases, with 11 bases sitting between them. Germline V gives CDR1 GTSNPN, CDR2 SVGIG (reference sequence). The CDR3 is made up of 12 amino acids. CDR3 DNA: TGTGCCTGGGGGTCTAGCCTAGATACGCAGTATTTT. Encoded protein: CAWGSSLDTQYF. The full variable domain, rest sourced from reference TRBV30 and TRBJ2-3, is SQTIHQWPATLVQPVGSPLSLECTVEGTSNPNLYWYRQAAGRGLQLLFYSVGIGQISSEVPQNLSASRPQDRQFILSSKKLLLSDSGFYLCAWGSSLDTQYFGPGTRLTVL.

The J gene is TRBJ1-1, the V gene TRBV6-9; weak D call: TRBD1 (6 bases). V was pared by 7 bases and J by 10 bases, with 25 bases between. This CDR3 is built from 15 residues. The V gene's germline CDR1 is MNHGY and CDR2 SVAAGI. This chain's CDR3 is CASTSRRGGRLGAFF. In DNA, the CDR3 is TGTGCCAGCACCTCAAGGAGGGGGGGGCGCTTGGGAGCTTTCTTT.

This chain links TRBV25-1 with TRBJ2-6; 9 bases align to TRBD1. Germline values: CDR1 MGHDK, CDR2 SYGVNS. This CDR3 region has 15 residues. Trimming took 8 bases from V and 1 from J; bases not matched to a gene: 3. The CDR3 sequence: CASSDRGSGANVLTF. CDR3 DNA sequence: TGTGCCAGCTCAGACAGGGGGTCTGGGGCCAACGTCCTGACTTTC.

The chain combines TRBV27 with TRBJ2-7; TRBD2 matches 8 bases. The J segment lost 4 bases and the V segment lost 7 bases, leaving 9 bases of the junction unmatched. The germline V gene has CDR1 MNHEY and CDR2 SMNVEV (reference sequence). The CDR3 runs to 14 residues. The CDR3 nucleotides read TGTGCCAGCACTTCGGGAGGGCCACGTTACGAGCAGTACTTC. Its protein is CASTSGGPRYEQYF.

A remark on this clone: At one end, the junction sequence differs from germline, possibly due to a read error. The V and J genes are TRBV7-7 and TRBJ1-5; possible D gene TRBD1, 6 bases. Germline values: CDR1 SSHAT, CDR2 FNYEAQ (reference sequence). This CDR3 is built from 17 residues. The CDR3: CASSSRPRPGGNQPQNF. CDR3 bases: TGTGCTAGCAGCTCTAGACCCCGACCTGGGGGCAATCAGCCCCAGAATTTT.

As to this clone: An end of the junction does not agree with germline; a read error may underlie this. The chain is built from TRBV6-5 and TRBJ1-1; D not resolved. Germline lookup yields CDR1 MNHEY and CDR2 SVGAGI. This CDR3 spans 11 amino acids. Here the CDR3 DNA reads TGTGCCAGCAGTTCCCTAGAGTTGAGGATCTTT. Its translation is CASSSLELRIF.

The chain has TRBV29-1 and TRBJ2-1; 7 bases line up with TRBD2. This CDR3 has 14 residues. Germline V gives CDR1 SQVTM, CDR2 ANQGSEA. J gave up 2 bases and V 8 bases, and 9 bases lay outside the gene matches. The CDR3 region has the DNA TGCAGCTCCGCTGTCCTAGCGGCCTACAATGAGCAGTTCTTC. Translating it yields CSSAVLAAYNEQFF.

This clone appeared once. The V call is TRBV6-1, the J call TRBJ1-2; D gene ambiguous. This CDR3 contains 13 residues. Germline lookup yields CDR1 MNHNS and CDR2 SASEGT. The V gene lost 6 bases and the J gene lost 9 bases, with 17 bases spanning the gap. This CDR3 reads CASRPGASYRYTF. The CDR3 DNA reads as TGTGCCAGCAGACCGGGAGCGAGTTATCGCTACACCTTC.

The chain is built from TRBV27 and TRBJ1-2; TRBD1 is a possible D gene (6 bases). CDR3 length equals 15 residues. V shed 8 bases and J shed 5 bases, with 21 bases lying between them. Germline loops: CDR1 MNHEY, CDR2 SMNVEV (reference sequence). The CDR3 nucleotides read TGTGCCAGCGCCCCGACAAACCTGGACAGATATGGCTACACCTTC. Translation gives CASAPTNLDRYGYTF.

This clone was seen a few times. Distinct nucleotide sequences in the sample also encode this CDR3. The V gene is TRBV5-4, the J gene TRBJ2-2; 15 bases are shared with TRBD2. This CDR3 region has 16 residues. V dropped 4 bases and J dropped 7; count of bases not matched to a gene: 5. Germline-derived CDR1 and CDR2 are SGHNT and YYREEE (reference sequence). CDR3 sequence reads: CASSAGLAGGIGELFF. CDR3 nucleotide sequence: TGTGCCAGCAGCGCGGGACTAGCGGGGGGTATCGGGGAGCTGTTTTTT.

J is TRBJ1-4 and V is TRBV28; 10 bases map to TRBD1. Germline V gene lookup returns CDR1 MDHEN and CDR2 SYDVKM. CDR3 length: 16 amino acids. With V trimmed by 2 bases and J by 7 bases, 7 bases remained unmatched. CDR3 nucleotides: TGTGCCAGCAGTTTACCTCAGACAGGGGGCTTTGAAAAACTGTTTTTT. Amino acid sequence: CASSLPQTGGFEKLFF.

The V gene is TRBV7-8, the J gene TRBJ1-5; 8 bases fit TRBD1. Germline V gene lookup returns CDR1 SGHVS and CDR2 FQNEAQ. V lost 5 bases, J lost 6 bases, and 9 bases stayed unmatched. The CDR3 has 15 residues. The CDR3 DNA is TGTGCCAGCAGCCAGGGGGCAGGGGAAGGTCAGCCCCAGCATTTT. The encoded protein is CASSQGAGEGQPQHF.

The CDR3 loop reads CASSQPGQGGEKLFF. CDR3 nucleotide sequence: TGTGCCAGCTCTCAACCGGGACAGGGAGGTGAAAAACTGTTTTTT. The J gene is TRBJ1-4, the V gene TRBV18; TRBD1 matches at 9 bases. V lost 6 bases and J lost 7; bases outside the gene matches: 9. The germline V gene has CDR1 KGHSH and CDR2 LQKENI. The CDR3 totals 15 residues. The full variable domain, rest sourced from reference TRBV18 and TRBJ1-4, is NAGVMQNPRHLVRRRGQEARLRCSPMKGHSHVYWYRQLPEEGLKFMVYLQKENIIDESGMPKERFSAEFPKEGPSILRIQQVVRGDSAAYFCASSQPGQGGEKLFFGSGTQLSVL.

This clone has more than one count but fewer than ten. The rearrangement links TRBV5-1 to TRBJ1-4; perhaps TRBD1 as D (6 bases). This CDR3 spans 15 amino acids. Looked up from germline, CDR1 is SGHRS and CDR2 is YFSETQ. With 0 bases removed from V and 2 bases from J, the gap between germline ends came to 8 bases. The CDR3 bases are TGCGCCAGCAGCTTGGCAGGGGCCACTAATGAAAAACTGTTTTTT. Translated, it gives CASSLAGATNEKLFF.

This chain links TRBV28 with TRBJ2-7; weak D call: TRBD2 (5 bases). The CDR3 spans 13 residues. V was shortened by 3 bases and J by 3 bases, with 9 bases between the two germline ends. Germline V CDR1 and CDR2: MDHEN, SYDVKM. The CDR3 reads CASSFEGSYEQYF. Written as DNA, the CDR3 is TGTGCCAGCAGTTTCGAGGGAAGCTACGAGCAGTACTTC.

In the case of this clone: Distinct nucleotide sequences in the sample also encode this CDR3. The chain uses TRBV19 and TRBJ2-7; 8 bases match TRBD2. CDR1 is LNHDA, CDR2 SQIVND, per germline (reference sequence). V shed 3 bases and J 2 bases; nucleotides not matched to a gene: 6. The CDR3 has 15 amino acids. CDR3 DNA sequence: TGTGCCAGTAGTATCGGCGGGGGGCCCACCTACGAGCAGTACTTC. It specifies CASSIGGGPTYEQYF.

The chain carries TRBV2 and TRBJ2-3; TRBD2 matches at 9 bases. Germline assignment: CDR1 SNHLY and CDR2 FYNNEI. This CDR3 is 16 amino acids long. V shed 4 bases, J shed 4 bases, and the junction held 9 bases outside the gene matches. The CDR3 is CASSGASGILADTQYF. In DNA form, the CDR3 reads TGTGCCAGCAGTGGTGCTAGCGGGATTTTGGCAGATACGCAGTATTTT. Supplemented by reference TRBV2 and TRBJ2-3, the full variable domain reads EPEVTQTPSHQVTQMGQEVILRCVPISNHLYFYWYRQILGQKVEFLVSFYNNEISEKSEIFDDQFSVERPDGSNFTLKIRSTKLEDSAMYFCASSGASGILADTQYFGPGTRLTVL.

The V call is TRBV19, the J call TRBJ1-4, with 7 positions matching TRBD1. The J segment lost 5 bases and the V segment lost 7 bases, leaving 7 bases of the junction unmatched. The CDR3 is 14 amino acids. Germline lookup yields CDR1 LNHDA and CDR2 SQIVND (reference sequence). This CDR3 is CASTAGTVNEKLFF. CDR3 nucleotides: TGTGCCAGTACTGCCGGGACAGTGAATGAAAAACTGTTTTTT.

The genes are TRBV10-2 and TRBJ2-7, with a tentative D call TRBD1 (5 bases). Germline V gene lookup returns CDR1 WSHSY and CDR2 SAAADI. V lost 8 bases, J lost 3 bases, and 8 bases lay in between. This CDR3 is 11 amino acids long. The CDR3 DNA is TGCGCCAGCGGACACCACTACGAGCAGTACTTC. Protein: CASGHHYEQYF.

This sequence joins TRBV14 and TRBJ2-1; 12 nucleotides line up with TRBD2. The junction had 5 bases not matched to a gene; V was cut back by 4 bases and J by 7 bases. This CDR3 contains 15 residues. Germline loops: CDR1 SGHDN, CDR2 FVKESK. CDR3 coding DNA: TGTGCCAGCAGCCGGCAGGGACTAGCGGGTAATGAGCAGTTCTTC. Translated: CASSRQGLAGNEQFF.

V is TRBV12-5 and J is TRBJ1-1; D is uncertain. The CDR3 loop spans 13 amino acids. Trimming stripped 1 base from V and 2 bases from J, with 5 bases between. Looked up from germline, CDR1 is LGHNT and CDR2 is FRNRAP. Written as DNA, the CDR3 is TGTGCTAGTGGTTTGGGACTAAACACTGAAGCTTTCTTT. Encoded protein: CASGLGLNTEAFF.